This T cell receptor (beta chain) was found in a study of response to subunit inactivated influenza vaccine. Points from the study as a whole: Every seasonal influenza vaccination brings in few new T cells, the authors suggested.

Notes on this clonotype: Its antigen is undetermined.

The germline V gene has CDR1 MNHEY and CDR2 SVGAGI. V lost 2 bases and J 6 bases, leaving 19 bases between the germline ends. CDR3 size: 17 residues. TCRdb reprocessed the RT-PCR reads via MiXCR and lists one record per CDR3 protein. Found here are hundreds of thousands of distinct CDR3 sequences, roughly 25% of them singletons; the top ten hold about 1.9%. The TCR was taken from a man in his forties or fifties who received an inactivated influenza vaccine. The starting material was CD4+ T cells sorted from PBMCs, obtained approximately 5 days after vaccination. V usage is TRBV6-5 and J usage is TRBJ1-4; D remains unclear. The CDR3 loop reads CASSYVWAYGRDEKLFF. The CDR3 DNA reads TGTGCCAGCAGTTACGTTTGGGCCTATGGGAGGGATGAAAAACTGTTTTTT.